This entry features one TCR beta chain sequence. Trimming cost V 4 bases and J 8 bases; bases outside gene matches: 6. Germline V gene lookup returns CDR1 SGHNT and CDR2 YYREEE (reference sequence). CDR3 size: 15 residues. The sample originates from a study of blood T cell repertoires in COVID-19. In the original analysis: Cell counts per sample came from amplifying reference gene primers. Libraries were prepared by immunoSEQ multiplex PCR; TCRdb keeps only in-frame clonotypes and omits some of them. Clone size and V and J calls were adopted from that table, with D and trimming inferred from the DNA. The sample lists tens of thousands of clones, about nine tenths occurring once.

The source material was peripheral blood. The gene calls are TRBV5-4 and TRBJ1-6; 10 nucleotides line up with TRBD1. The sequence came from a human donor in a cohort sampled during active COVID-19. The donor label of this sample is uncertain. DNA of the CDR3: TGTGCCAGCAGCCTGGAAGGGACAGGGGATTCACCCCTCCACTTT. Residues: CASSLEGTGDSPLHF.